The entry below describes one TCR beta chain. The sample is drawn from a study of T-cell memory formation after mild COVID-19. Looking at the study overall: TCR clustering was largely donor specific.

This CDR3 has 13 amino acids. Germline-derived CDR1 and CDR2 are DFQATT and SNEGSKA (reference sequence). V lost 0 bases to trimming and J lost 6 bases, with 11 bases between them. cDNA libraries for TCR alpha and TCR beta, carrying sample barcodes and UMIs, came from 5'RACE with constant-segment primers. TCRdb called the 5' RACE reads again in MiXCR, with one record for every CDR3 protein. The sample yields 290,000 or so distinct CDR3 sequences, approximately 19% seen once. The clonotype originates from a man aged 18 to 29 who had mild COVID-19 (a few samples of this study predate the infection). Cell type and time point are not known. The V gene is TRBV20-1, the J gene TRBJ1-1; no firm D call. Sequencing used PBMCs or a T cell subset sorted from them (not recorded which). The CDR3 region is CSARDPQVPEAFF. The DNA for the CDR3 is TGCAGTGCTAGAGATCCGCAGGTCCCTGAAGCTTTCTTT.